The 19 T cell receptor beta chains in this list originate from one sample, sequenced in a study of T-cell memory formation after mild COVID-19. MiXCR was run by TCRdb on the 5' RACE reads, yielding one entry per CDR3 protein. The sample has roughly 340,000 distinct CDR3 sequences; 20% to 25% are singletons. Sequencing input: PBMCs or a T cell subset sorted from them (not recorded which). The source of these receptors is a man aged 18 to 29 who had mild COVID-19 (a few samples of this study predate the infection). Cell type and time point are not known.

This clonotype was detected ten times or more. This chain uses TRBV20-1 with TRBJ2-7, with D hard to call. V was trimmed by 3 bases and J by 6 bases, leaving 12 bases between them. This CDR3 is 12 amino acids long. Germline V CDR1 and CDR2: DFQATT, SNEGSKA (reference sequence). CDR3 DNA: TGCAGTGCTAGCTGGCAAACCGGCGAGCAGTACTTC. Translation gives CSASWQTGEQYF.

CDR3: CASSPPPHEQFF. The CDR3, as DNA: TGTGCCAGCAGCCCGCCGCCGCATGAGCAGTTCTTC. The chain combines TRBV11-2 with TRBJ2-1; D remains unclear. The germline CDR1 and CDR2 sequences are SGHAT and FQNNGV. The CDR3 contains 12 residues. V lost 5 bases and J lost 8, with 10 bases in between.

This clonotype was counted only a few times. The V gene is TRBV4-1, the J gene TRBJ2-1; D perhaps matches TRBD2 (5 bases). Trimming cost V 0 bases and J 6 bases, with 18 bases left between them. CDR3 length: 17 amino acids. Germline assignment: CDR1 MGHRA and CDR2 YSYEKL. This CDR3 is CASSQDATGSKRNEQFF. In DNA form, the CDR3 reads TGCGCCAGCAGCCAAGACGCGACGGGGTCTAAACGCAATGAGCAGTTCTTC.

This clonotype was detected once. The genes are TRBV12-3 or TRBV12-4 and TRBJ1-1; no clear D gene. V lost 5 bases, J lost 6 bases, and 22 bases lay in between. This CDR3 has 16 residues. CDR3 amino acids: CASSRLWIATLAEAFF. The CDR3 coding sequence is TGTGCCAGCAGTCGTCTCTGGATCGCTACTCTGGCTGAAGCTTTCTTT.

This clonotype was counted a few times. The V and J genes are TRBV7-9 and TRBJ2-3, with TRBD2 matching 10 bases. Losses at the gene ends were 5 bases for V and 8 bases for J; bases not matched to a gene: 13. The CDR3 is 16 amino acids. Germline assignment: CDR1 SEHNR and CDR2 FQNEAQ (reference sequence). CDR3 coding DNA: TGTGCCAGCAGCCTTGGCGGACTAGCGGAGCGGAGTACGCAGTATTTT. This codes for CASSLGGLAERSTQYF.

This chain joins TRBV7-8 and TRBJ2-7; TRBD1 aligns across 10 bases. CDR3 length: 18 amino acids. Unmatched junction bases numbered 16, after V lost 4 bases and J lost 4 bases. Germline CDR1 and CDR2: SGHVS and FQNEAQ. The CDR3 loop reads CASSSSRMDRGIWYEQYV. In DNA, the CDR3 is TGTGCCAGCAGCTCCTCACGAATGGACAGGGGGATCTGGTACGAGCAGTACGTC.

The genes are TRBV7-2 and TRBJ2-2, with 8 bases identical to TRBD2. Germline V lookup: CDR1 SGHTA, CDR2 FQGNSA. J gave up 4 bases and V 7 bases, and 8 bases lay outside the gene matches. CDR3 size: 15 residues. CDR3 loop: CASTKRGYGTGELFF. The CDR3 nucleotides are TGTGCCAGCACAAAGCGGGGGTATGGCACCGGGGAGCTGTTTTTT. Combining the CDR3 with reference TRBV7-2 and TRBJ2-2 gives the whole variable domain GAGVSQSPSNKVTEKGKDVELRCDPISGHTALYWYRQSLGQGLEFLIYFQGNSAPDKSGLPSDRFSAERTGGSVSTLTIQRTQQEDSAVYLCASTKRGYGTGELFFGEGSRLTVL.

The genes are TRBV6-2 or TRBV6-3 and TRBJ1-1; 7 nucleotides align to TRBD1. With 5 bases clipped from V and 1 base from J, the junction kept 7 bases outside the gene matches. In germline, CDR1 is MNHEY, CDR2 SVGEGT. This CDR3 has 15 amino acids. The CDR3 nucleotides read TGTGCCAGCAGTGATAGGACAGGAGAGAACACTGAAGCTTTCTTT. Translated: CASSDRTGENTEAFF.

V is TRBV9 and J is TRBJ2-7; D gene uncertain. The CDR3 spans 13 residues. Trimming took 0 bases from V and 5 from J, leaving 9 bases between them. In germline, CDR1 is SGDLS, CDR2 YYNGEE. The CDR3 protein is CASSVGPGDEQYF. As DNA, the CDR3 is TGTGCCAGCAGCGTAGGCCCGGGCGACGAGCAGTACTTC.

The CDR3 region has the DNA TGCAGCGTTGAGGGAACCGACGGCACAGATACGCAGTATTTT. This translates into CSVEGTDGTDTQYF. The rearrangement uses TRBV29-1 and TRBJ2-3; D gene ambiguous. Trimming pared 3 bases from V and 1 base from J, leaving 11 bases between. CDR3 length: 14 amino acids. Germline V lookup: CDR1 SQVTM, CDR2 ANQGSEA.

This clonotype was recorded once. This rearrangement joins TRBV7-9 to TRBJ2-7; TRBD2 might be the D (5 bases). The CDR3 is 12 amino acids. Trimming stripped 11 bases from V and 3 bases from J, with 14 bases between. CDR1 and CDR2 from the germline V gene are SEHNR and FQNEAQ (reference sequence). The CDR3 region has the DNA TGTGCCGGAGGAAAAACCCACTACGAGCAGTACTTC. Translated: CAGGKTHYEQYF.

V usage is TRBV6-5 and J usage is TRBJ1-2, with D possibly TRBD1 on 6 matching bases. This CDR3 has 15 residues. CDR1 and CDR2 from the germline V gene are MNHEY and SVGAGI. Between the trimmed V and J ends, which lost 0 bases and 4 bases, there was a span of 12 bases. CDR3 in amino acids: CASSYSGEGGYGYTF. DNA of the CDR3: TGTGCCAGCAGTTACTCGGGGGAGGGGGGCTATGGCTACACCTTC.

A few counts support this clonotype. CDR3 protein: CASSLDTGSDGYTF. The CDR3, as DNA: TGCGCCAGCAGCTTGGATACAGGGTCCGATGGCTACACCTTC. The chain carries TRBV5-1 and TRBJ1-2; perhaps TRBD1 as D (6 bases). The CDR3 extends over 14 amino acids. V dropped 0 bases and J dropped 6 bases, with 12 bases sitting between them. Germline V gene data show CDR1 as SGHRS and CDR2 as YFSETQ.

The chain carries TRBV4-2 and TRBJ2-1; D not resolved. The CDR3 is 16 residues long. Germline V gene sequence: CDR1 LGHNA, CDR2 YNFKEQ. Trimming shortened V by 1 base and J by 2 bases, and 12 bases separated the two germline ends. The CDR3 nucleotides read TGTGCCAGCAGCCAAGCTCCCAGAGGCACCTACAATGAGCAGTTCTTC. As protein: CASSQAPRGTYNEQFF.

This clonotype was seen a handful of times. The CDR3: CASSFVLARGYEQYF. CDR3 DNA sequence: TGTGCCAGCAGTTTCGTCCTAGCGAGGGGTTACGAGCAGTACTTC. The rearrangement links TRBV2 to TRBJ2-7; D possibly corresponds to TRBD2 (6 bases). V was trimmed by 5 bases and J by 4 bases, leaving 18 bases between them. CDR1 and CDR2 (germline): SNHLY, FYNNEI. The CDR3 runs 15 residues.

This clonotype was picked up many times. V gene TRBV4-2 combines with J gene TRBJ1-5; 8 bases fit TRBD1. The CDR3 sequence is 16 residues long. Germline assignment: CDR1 LGHNA and CDR2 YNFKEQ. J lost 2 bases, V lost 1 base, and 4 bases had no gene match. This CDR3 is CASSQGAQGGNQPQHF. CDR3 nucleotides: TGTGCCAGCAGCCAAGGGGCACAGGGGGGCAATCAGCCCCAGCATTTT.

The chain combines TRBV20-1 with TRBJ2-3; D assignment may be TRBD1 or TRBD2 (6 bases each). Between the trimmed V and J ends, which lost 0 bases and 5 bases, there was a span of 15 bases. Germline CDR1 is DFQATT and CDR2 is SNEGSKA (reference sequence). The CDR3 sequence is 15 residues long. The CDR3 sequence: CSARDPSGAGDTQYF. The DNA for the CDR3 is TGCAGTGCTAGAGATCCATCGGGGGCGGGAGATACGCAGTATTTT.

This rearrangement joins TRBV6-1 to TRBJ1-4, with D perhaps matching TRBD1 (6 bases). This CDR3 is 16 amino acids long. Germline CDR1 reads MNHNS; CDR2 reads SASEGT. With 6 bases removed from V and 0 bases from J, the gap between germline ends came to 14 bases. CDR3 bases: TGTGCCAGCAGAAACAGGGAAGGGGCAACTAATGAAAAACTGTTTTTT. Translating gives CASRNREGATNEKLFF.

The gene calls are TRBV5-1 and TRBJ2-5; the D gene is possibly TRBD1 (5 bases). This CDR3 is built from 17 residues. The ends were cut back, 4 bases at V and 0 bases at J, with 19 bases in the middle. CDR1 and CDR2 from the germline V gene are SGHRS and YFSETQ. As DNA, the CDR3 is TGCGCCAGCAGCCCCGCCTCCGCGACAGCGAACCAAGAGACCCAGTACTTC. Its translation is CASSPASATANQETQYF. Full variable domain (outside the CDR3, taken from reference TRBV5-1 and TRBJ2-5): KAGVTQTPRYLIKTRGQQVTLSCSPISGHRSVSWYQQTPGQGLQFLFEYFSETQRNKGNFPGRFSGRQFSNSRSEMNVSTLELGDSALYLCASSPASATANQETQYFGPGTRLLVL.